The 7 T cell receptor beta chains presented below share a single source sample, sequenced in a study of vaccination and CD4 T cells after COVID-19. Treatment here: roughly 10-day PBMC culture with coronavirus spike peptide pools or control peptides (ViraFEST assay). CD4+ T lymphocytes from the unexposed donor were collected before the COVID-19 pandemic (2011-2018). The Oncomine TCR Beta short-read assay was applied to DNA of cultured CD4+ T cells. TCRdb analysed the PCR reads with MiXCR anew, one entry per CDR3 protein. The table includes approximately 8,500 distinct CDR3 sequences, 56% detected once. Antigens for these TCRs are unknown. The material sequenced was CD4+ T cells from blood, cultured in vitro. The source is a human donor in good health.

This rearrangement joins TRBV7-2 to TRBJ2-3; 8 bases align to TRBD2. The CDR3 loop spans 19 amino acids. CDR1 and CDR2 (germline): SGHTA, FQGNSA. V shed 5 bases and J 2 bases; nucleotides not matched to a gene: 18. DNA of the CDR3: TGTGCCAGCAGCCGCAACTTCGGTTTGGCGGGAGGCGACACAGATACGCAGTATTTT. It yields the protein CASSRNFGLAGGDTDTQYF.

This clonotype is judged medium-sized. This sequence joins TRBV10-3 and TRBJ1-1; 7 positions agree with TRBD1. Germline V gene lookup returns CDR1 ENHRY and CDR2 SYGVKD. The CDR3 extends over 15 amino acids. J gave up 5 bases and V 6 bases, and 12 bases lay outside the gene matches. CDR3 coding DNA: TGTGCCATCAGGTCCCCGACAGGGAGGTGGACTGAAGCTTTCTTT. Encoded protein: CAIRSPTGRWTEAFF.

This clonotype was counted a few times. The chain uses TRBV20-1 and TRBJ1-5; the match to TRBD1 covers 10 bases. V lost 7 bases and J lost 7; bases outside the gene matches: 13. Germline CDR1 reads DFQATT; CDR2 reads SNEGSKA (reference sequence). The length of the CDR3 is 15 residues. CDR3 sequence reads: CSGRAGTGVSQPQHF. CDR3 nucleotides: TGCAGTGGAAGAGCCGGGACAGGGGTTTCGCAGCCCCAGCATTTT.

This chain uses TRBV9 with TRBJ1-2; TRBD1 matches at 7 bases. Trimming at V came to 5 bases and at J to 2 bases, leaving 12 bases not matched to a gene. Per the germline V gene, CDR1 is SGDLS and CDR2 is YYNGEE. The CDR3 is 16 residues long. CDR3 region: CASRDNRGKDNYGYTF. For the CDR3, the DNA is TGTGCCAGCAGAGATAACAGGGGCAAGGACAACTATGGCTACACCTTC.

This chain joins TRBV7-8 and TRBJ2-1, with 7 bases fitting TRBD2. Germline V gene lookup returns CDR1 SGHVS and CDR2 FQNEAQ. Unmatched junction bases numbered 10, after V lost 5 bases and J lost 0 bases. This CDR3 is 17 amino acids long. The CDR3 DNA is TGTGCCAGCAGCCCCTTTGGGCGGGGGAGCTCCTACAATGAGCAGTTCTTC. Translation: CASSPFGRGSSYNEQFF.

The CDR3 DNA reads as TGCAGTGCTAGAGATATCAGAATCGAGCAGTACTTC. This translates into CSARDIRIEQYF. This chain connects TRBV20-1 to TRBJ2-7, with D hard to call. This CDR3 contains 12 residues. The V end was cut by 0 bases, the J end by 6 bases, with 9 bases between. The germline CDR1 and CDR2 sequences are DFQATT and SNEGSKA (reference sequence).

This chain connects TRBV7-8 to TRBJ1-5, with D unresolved. CDR1 is SGHVS, CDR2 FQNEAQ, per germline. V was pared by 1 base and J by 4 bases, with 8 bases between. The CDR3 has 14 residues. The CDR3 loop reads CASSLVGWNQPQHF. CDR3 coding DNA: TGTGCCAGCAGCTTAGTTGGGTGGAATCAGCCCCAGCATTTT.